This T cell receptor beta chain was sequenced for a study of shared clonotypes between healthy human individuals. Per the original methods: Sequence data from immunoSEQ were junction-only and lacked quality scores; consequently, filtering differed. Here immunoSEQ multiplex PCR was the method, and the copy in TCRdb shows in-frame clones only, minus some. That table gives V, J and clone size, and the DNA gave D and trimming. The top ten clones hold over 0.12% of a sample with roughly 2.6 million clones, 90% to 95% of them seen once. Deletions cut 4 bases from V and 7 bases from J, with 12 bases between. Germline V CDR1 and CDR2: MDHEN, SYDVKM. The CDR3 is 13 amino acids. The study, taken as a whole, reports: Generation probability values for non-shared clonotypes were lower than those for clonotypes shared by all four donors. Larger estimated richness was generally seen in naive subsets than in memory subsets. Among donors, the sharing of clonotypes was expected to be influenced by sequencing depth.

As for this clone: The antigen is not known.

The sequenced material came from naive CD4+ T cells sorted from blood. Sample subset: CD45RA+ positively selected. V is TRBV28 and J is TRBJ2-3, with D hard to call. The receptor's source is a man in his late teens or twenties in good health. The CDR3 sequence is CASSYGQVYTQYF. The CDR3 DNA reads TGTGCCAGCAGTTACGGCCAGGTCTATACGCAGTATTTT. Filled out from reference TRBV28 and TRBJ2-3, the complete variable domain reads DVKVTQSSRYLVKRTGEKVFLECVQDMDHENMFWYRQDPGLGLRLIYFSYDVKMKEKGDIPEGYSVSREKKERFSLILESASTNQTSMYLCASSYGQVYTQYFGPGTRLTVL.